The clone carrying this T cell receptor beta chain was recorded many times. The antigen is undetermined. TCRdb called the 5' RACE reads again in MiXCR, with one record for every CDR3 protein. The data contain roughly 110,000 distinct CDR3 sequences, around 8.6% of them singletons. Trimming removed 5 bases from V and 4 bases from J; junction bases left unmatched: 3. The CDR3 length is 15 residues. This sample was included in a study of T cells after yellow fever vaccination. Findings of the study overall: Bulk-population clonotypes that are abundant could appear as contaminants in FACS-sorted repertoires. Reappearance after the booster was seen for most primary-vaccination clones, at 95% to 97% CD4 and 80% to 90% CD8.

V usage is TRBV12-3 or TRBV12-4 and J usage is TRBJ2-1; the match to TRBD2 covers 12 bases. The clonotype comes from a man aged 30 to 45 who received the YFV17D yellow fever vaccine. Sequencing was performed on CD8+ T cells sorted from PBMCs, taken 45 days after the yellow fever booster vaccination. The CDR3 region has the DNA TGTGCCAGCAGTCGACTAGCGGGAGCATACAATGAGCAGTTCTTC. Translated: CASSRLAGAYNEQFF.